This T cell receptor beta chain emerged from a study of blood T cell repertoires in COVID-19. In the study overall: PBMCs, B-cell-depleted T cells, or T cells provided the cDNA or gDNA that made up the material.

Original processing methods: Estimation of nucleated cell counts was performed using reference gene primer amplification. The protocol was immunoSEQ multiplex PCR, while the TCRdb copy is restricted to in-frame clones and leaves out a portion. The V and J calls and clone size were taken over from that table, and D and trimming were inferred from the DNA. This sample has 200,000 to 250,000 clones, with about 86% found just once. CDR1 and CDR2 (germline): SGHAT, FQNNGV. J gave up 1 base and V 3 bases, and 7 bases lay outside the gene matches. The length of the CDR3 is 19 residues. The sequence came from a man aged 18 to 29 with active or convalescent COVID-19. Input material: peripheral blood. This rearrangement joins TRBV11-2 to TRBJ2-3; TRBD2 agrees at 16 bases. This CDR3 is CASSFGTSGRVRGTDTQYF. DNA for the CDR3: TGTGCCAGCAGCTTTGGGACTAGCGGGAGGGTAAGAGGCACAGATACGCAGTATTTT.